The 25 T cell receptor beta chains reported below all come from one sample, sequenced in a study of beta chain features in type 1 diabetes. The study reverse transcribed the entire isolated RNA, so it sequenced expressed TCRB transcripts. Produced via immunoSEQ multiplex PCR; TCRdb's table is partial and in-frame only. The table records 860,000 or so clones, about a sixth of them present only once. Sequences were obtained from naive CD4+ T cells from blood. The receptors shown here come from a woman aged 18-29 years in good health.

This clone was seen a few times. The rearrangement links TRBV13 to TRBJ1-1; TRBD1 is a possible D gene (6 bases). The V end lost 2 bases, the J end lost 4 bases, and 8 bases lay between the germline ends. The CDR3 covers 13 residues. Per the germline V gene, CDR1 is PRHDT and CDR2 is FYEKMQ (reference sequence). The CDR3, as DNA: TGTGCCAGCAGCTTAAACAGGGTCACTGAAGCTTTCTTT. Translation gives CASSLNRVTEAFF.

This clone has more than one count but fewer than ten. The gene calls are TRBV9 and TRBJ1-5; 7 bases are shared with TRBD1. CDR3 length: 14 amino acids. The V and J ends lost 4 bases and 1 base, in that order; junction bases with no gene match: 2. Germline CDR1 SGDLS, CDR2 YYNGEE. Here the CDR3 DNA reads TGTGCCAGCAGCCTGGGACAGAGCAATCAGCCCCAGCATTTT. This codes for CASSLGQSNQPQHF.

This clone was observed a few times. The chain carries TRBV10-3 and TRBJ2-1; TRBD2 matches at 11 bases. The CDR3 sequence is 15 residues long. The germline gives CDR1 ENHRY, CDR2 SYGVKD. The ends lost 3 bases at V and 8 bases at J; junction bases unmatched: 6. The CDR3 nucleotides are TGTGCCATCAGTGACGGCCTAGCGGGAGGTCATGAGCAGTTCTTC. This codes for CAISDGLAGGHEQFF.

This clone was recorded a few times. CDR3: CASSFRRNSGNTIYF. The CDR3, as DNA: TGTGCCAGCAGCTTCCGGAGGAACTCTGGAAACACCATATATTTT. This chain joins TRBV13 and TRBJ1-3; D not certain. Germline assignment: CDR1 PRHDT and CDR2 FYEKMQ (reference sequence). V was clipped by 3 bases and J by 0 bases, with 9 bases between them. The CDR3 has 15 amino acids.

This clone was recorded a few times. V gene TRBV28 combines with J gene TRBJ2-7, with 8 bases matching TRBD2. Trimming removed 3 bases from V and 7 bases from J; junction bases left unmatched: 11. The germline gives CDR1 MDHEN, CDR2 SYDVKM. This CDR3 spans 15 amino acids. CDR3 nucleotide sequence: TGTGCCAGCAGTTTCTATGGCGGGAGGCCCCTGGAGCAGTACTTC. This codes for CASSFYGGRPLEQYF. The entire variable domain, with the rest obtained from reference TRBV28 and TRBJ2-7, is as follows: DVKVTQSSRYLVKRTGEKVFLECVQDMDHENMFWYRQDPGLGLRLIYFSYDVKMKEKGDIPEGYSVSREKKERFSLILESASTNQTSMYLCASSFYGGRPLEQYFGPGTRLTVT.

The chain is built from TRBV7-9 and TRBJ2-1; D is unresolved. CDR3 length equals 15 residues. V shed 5 bases and J shed 7 bases, with 18 bases lying between them. Germline V gene sequence: CDR1 SEHNR, CDR2 FQNEAQ (reference sequence). This CDR3 reads CASSPPGLVTNEQFF. CDR3 nucleotides: TGTGCCAGCAGCCCACCGGGCCTCGTCACGAATGAGCAGTTCTTC.

This clone came up a few times. CDR3 sequence: CASSPQPGLGLYEQYF. For the CDR3, the DNA is TGTGCCAGCAGCCCACAACCGGGACTAGGGTTATACGAGCAGTACTTC. The rearrangement links TRBV9 to TRBJ2-7; 8 bases line up with TRBD2. V was clipped by 4 bases and J by 4 bases; unmatched bases: 13. The CDR3 extends over 16 amino acids. Germline V gene sequence: CDR1 SGDLS, CDR2 YYNGEE.

V gene TRBV4-3 combines with J gene TRBJ1-2; D ambiguous. V lost 0 bases and J 4 bases, leaving 12 bases between the germline ends. The CDR3 runs to 15 residues. Germline V lookup: CDR1 LGHNA, CDR2 YSLEER. CDR3 in amino acids: CASSQDWPGSYGYTF. The CDR3 DNA reads TGCGCCAGCAGCCAAGATTGGCCAGGAAGCTATGGCTACACCTTC.

This clone came up a few times. The chain carries TRBV28 and TRBJ1-2, with 7 bases aligning to TRBD1. V dropped 6 bases and J dropped 4; count of bases not matched to a gene: 2. Germline assignment: CDR1 MDHEN and CDR2 SYDVKM. CDR3 size: 12 residues. This CDR3 is CASSRDSYGYTF. The CDR3 DNA sequence: TGTGCCAGCAGCCGGGACAGCTATGGCTACACCTTC.

CDR3 nucleotide sequence: TGTGCCAGCAGTCTAGGGTGGGCCCAGGGCTACACCTTC. As protein: CASSLGWAQGYTF. V is TRBV28 and J is TRBJ1-2; D not certain. The CDR3 is 13 residues long. Trimming stripped 5 bases from V and 8 bases from J, with 15 bases between. Germline CDR1 reads MDHEN; CDR2 reads SYDVKM.

This clone came up a few times. This chain links TRBV7-2 with TRBJ2-4; D tentatively reads TRBD1 or TRBD2 (5 bases each). The V and J ends lost 5 bases and 0 bases respectively, with 14 bases between them. This CDR3 is built from 16 residues. In germline, CDR1 is SGHTA, CDR2 FQGNSA. The CDR3 nucleotides are TGTGCCAGCAGCCGGGACCCGACAGAAGCCAAAAACATTCAGTACTTC. Translation: CASSRDPTEAKNIQYF.

This chain joins TRBV18 and TRBJ2-7; D remains unclear. CDR1 KGHSH and CDR2 LQKENI come from the germline V gene. The V end was cut by 2 bases, the J end by 1 base, with 6 bases between. The CDR3 is 13 residues long. CDR3 loop: CASSPVQSYEQYF. The DNA of the CDR3 is TGTGCCAGCTCACCAGTCCAGTCCTACGAGCAGTACTTC.

This clone showed up just a few times. The chain is built from TRBV29-1 and TRBJ2-5, with TRBD2 matching 13 bases. Near its end, the DNA agrees better with TRBJ2-7, so the J call may be wrong. Germline-derived CDR1 and CDR2 are SQVTM and ANQGSEA. The CDR3 runs to 14 residues. The CDR3 coding sequence is TGCAGCGTACGGGGACTAGCGGGAAATAACGAGCAGTACTTC. This encodes CSVRGLAGNNEQYF.

With regard to this clone: The same CDR3 is also encoded by other DNA sequences in this sample. The chain recombines TRBV18 with TRBJ2-5; the D is unclear. CDR3 length: 13 amino acids. V shed 2 bases and J shed 1 base, with 5 bases lying between them. Germline loops: CDR1 KGHSH, CDR2 LQKENI. The CDR3, as DNA: TGTGCCAGCTCACCAAGGTCCCAAGAGACCCAGTACTTC. Translation: CASSPRSQETQYF.

This clone has more than one count but fewer than ten. V is TRBV29-1 and J is TRBJ2-5, with 11 bases fitting TRBD2. CDR1 is SQVTM and CDR2 is ANQGSEA in the germline V gene. This CDR3 has 14 amino acids. After removal of 8 bases from V and 3 bases from J, the junction contained 8 bases not matched to a gene. The CDR3 protein is CSTSRLAGKETQYF. Here the CDR3 DNA reads TGCAGCACTTCCCGACTAGCGGGAAAAGAGACCCAGTACTTC.

In this sample, this clone turned up a few times. This chain connects TRBV4-2 to TRBJ1-1; no clear D. V was shortened by 3 bases and J by 0 bases, with 8 bases between the two germline ends. Germline V lookup: CDR1 LGHNA, CDR2 YNFKEQ. The CDR3 loop spans 14 amino acids. The CDR3 here is CASSQASLNTEAFF. The CDR3 nucleotides are TGTGCCAGCAGCCAGGCCTCATTGAACACTGAAGCTTTCTTT.

V gene TRBV19 combines with J gene TRBJ2-5; D may be TRBD1 (6 bases). V gave up 7 bases and J gave up 2 bases, with 11 bases separating them. The germline V gene has CDR1 LNHDA and CDR2 SQIVND (reference sequence). The CDR3 consists of 13 residues. This CDR3 is CASKKQGQETQYF. The CDR3, as DNA: TGTGCCAGTAAGAAGCAGGGGCAAGAGACCCAGTACTTC.

In this sample, this clone turned up a few times. This rearrangement joins TRBV20-1 to TRBJ2-5; D unclear. The J call is uncertain, as TRBJ2-7 better fits the DNA end. This CDR3 comprises 11 residues. CDR1 and CDR2 (germline): DFQATT, SNEGSKA (reference sequence). The CDR3 region has the DNA TGCAGTGCCCGAGCAGCTTACGAGCAGTACTTC. Its translation is CSARAAYEQYF.

The sample holds a few counts of this clone. The V call is TRBV7-2, the J call TRBJ2-7, with D maybe TRBD2 (6 bases). Germline V gene sequence: CDR1 SGHTA, CDR2 FQGNSA. Trimming shortened V by 1 base and J by 4 bases, and 11 bases separated the two germline ends. CDR3 size: 14 residues. The CDR3 sequence is CASSLVGTQYEQYF. The CDR3, as DNA: TGTGCCAGCAGCTTAGTGGGGACTCAATACGAGCAGTACTTC.

With respect to this clone: The same CDR3 arises from other DNA sequences in this sample as well. The chain combines TRBV18 with TRBJ2-5; D is possibly TRBD2 (6 bases). Trimming took 6 bases from V and 4 from J, leaving 12 bases between them. This CDR3 has 13 residues. Germline V gene sequence: CDR1 KGHSH, CDR2 LQKENI. Here the CDR3 reads CASSPGVRETQYF. The CDR3 bases are TGTGCCAGCTCTCCGGGGGTTCGAGAGACCCAGTACTTC.

This clone was detected only a few times. V is TRBV28 and J is TRBJ1-5, with TRBD1 matching 9 bases. Germline V gene lookup returns CDR1 MDHEN and CDR2 SYDVKM. This CDR3 contains 17 residues. Trimming at V came to 2 bases and at J to 4 bases, leaving 9 bases not matched to a gene. The CDR3 loop is CASSLQQGASRNQPQHF. The DNA of the CDR3 is TGTGCCAGCAGTTTACAACAGGGGGCATCGAGGAATCAGCCCCAGCATTTT.

The sample holds a few counts of this clone. This rearrangement joins TRBV29-1 to TRBJ2-7; perhaps TRBD2 as D (5 bases). Trimming took 4 bases from V and 2 from J, leaving 12 bases between them. This CDR3 spans 13 amino acids. CDR1 is SQVTM and CDR2 is ANQGSEA in the germline V gene. The CDR3 is CSVAADWTYEQYF. The CDR3 coding sequence is TGCAGCGTTGCTGCGGACTGGACCTACGAGCAGTACTTC.

The CDR3 region is CASSRASGSFDEQFF. In DNA form, the CDR3 reads TGTGCCAGCAGTCGAGCTAGCGGGAGTTTCGATGAGCAGTTCTTC. The chain uses TRBV6-1 and TRBJ2-1, with TRBD2 identical over 10 bases. Germline trimming cut 5 bases from V and 8 bases from J; bases unmatched to any gene: 9. The CDR3 contains 15 residues. CDR1 MNHNS and CDR2 SASEGT come from the germline V gene.

This clone was counted only a few times. The V call is TRBV9, the J call TRBJ2-1; 12 positions match TRBD2. CDR1 and CDR2 (germline): SGDLS, YYNGEE. Trimming at V came to 0 bases and at J to 6 bases, leaving 7 bases not matched to a gene. CDR3 length: 17 residues. CDR3 in amino acids: CASSVGWTSGNRNEQFF. CDR3 DNA: TGTGCCAGCAGCGTAGGGTGGACTAGCGGGAATCGCAATGAGCAGTTCTTC.

V usage is TRBV6-5 and J usage is TRBJ2-5; 7 bases align to TRBD1. The CDR3 sequence is 14 residues long. Per the germline V gene, CDR1 is MNHEY and CDR2 is SVGAGI. V lost 5 bases to trimming and J lost 5 bases; unmatched junction nucleotides: 8. CDR3 sequence reads: CASSGQDPRETQYF. CDR3 bases: TGTGCCAGCAGTGGACAGGACCCCCGCGAGACCCAGTACTTC.